The entry below describes one T cell receptor (beta chain). Antigen specificity is unknown. The data derive from a study of T cell responses to AZD1222 COVID-19 vaccine. Study-level results: Close to half of all spike-specific TCRs reportedly target regions of the variants that are unmutated. The donor cohort was predominantly white British with a female majority, and clonal diversity may have been underestimated. Spike-wide vaccine-associated CD4 TCRs dominated at 160-218 and 743-854. It was only after the peak T cell response that any repertoires were sampled.

Generated by immunoSEQ multiplex PCR, the TCRdb table keeps only in-frame clones and is missing some. The sample gives 50,000 to 60,000 clones, approximately 80% of which show up once; approximately 5.2% is in the top ten. The CDR3 loop spans 14 amino acids. Germline assignment: CDR1 LGHDT and CDR2 YNNKEL (reference sequence). The V segment lost 2 bases and the J segment 7 bases; nucleotides outside the gene matches: 3. Sequencing was performed on peripheral blood, taken 28 days after the second AZD1222 dose. The chain recombines TRBV3-1 (or the pseudogene TRBV3-2) with TRBJ2-5, with TRBD1 matching 11 bases. This clonotype was obtained from an adult who received the AZD1222 COVID-19 vaccine. The CDR3: CASSQWDRGGTQYF. For the CDR3, the DNA is TGTGCCAGCAGCCAATGGGACAGGGGGGGGACCCAGTACTTC.